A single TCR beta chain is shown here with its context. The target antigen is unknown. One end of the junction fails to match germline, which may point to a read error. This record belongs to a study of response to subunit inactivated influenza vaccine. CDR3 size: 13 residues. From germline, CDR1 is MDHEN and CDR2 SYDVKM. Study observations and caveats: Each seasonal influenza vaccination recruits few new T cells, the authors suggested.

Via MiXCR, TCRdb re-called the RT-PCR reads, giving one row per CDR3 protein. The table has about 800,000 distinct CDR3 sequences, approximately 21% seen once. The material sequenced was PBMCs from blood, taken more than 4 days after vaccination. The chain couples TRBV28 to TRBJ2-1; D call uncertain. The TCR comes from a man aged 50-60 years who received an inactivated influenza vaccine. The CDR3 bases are TGTGCCAGCAGTACTTGGGATTACAATGAGCAGGTCTTC. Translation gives CASSTWDYNEQVF.